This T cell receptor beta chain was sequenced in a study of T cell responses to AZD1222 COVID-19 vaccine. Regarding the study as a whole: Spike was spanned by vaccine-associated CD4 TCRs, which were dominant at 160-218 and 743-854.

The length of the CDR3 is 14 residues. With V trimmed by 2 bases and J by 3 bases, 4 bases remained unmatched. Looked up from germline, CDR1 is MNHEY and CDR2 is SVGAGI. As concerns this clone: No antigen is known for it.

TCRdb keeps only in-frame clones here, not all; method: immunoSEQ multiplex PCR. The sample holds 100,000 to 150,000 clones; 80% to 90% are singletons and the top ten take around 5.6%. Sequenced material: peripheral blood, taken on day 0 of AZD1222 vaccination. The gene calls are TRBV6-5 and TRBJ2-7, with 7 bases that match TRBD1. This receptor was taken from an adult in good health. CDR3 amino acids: CASSYVPGGYEQYF. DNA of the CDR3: TGTGCCAGCAGTTACGTACCAGGGGGCTACGAGCAGTACTTC.